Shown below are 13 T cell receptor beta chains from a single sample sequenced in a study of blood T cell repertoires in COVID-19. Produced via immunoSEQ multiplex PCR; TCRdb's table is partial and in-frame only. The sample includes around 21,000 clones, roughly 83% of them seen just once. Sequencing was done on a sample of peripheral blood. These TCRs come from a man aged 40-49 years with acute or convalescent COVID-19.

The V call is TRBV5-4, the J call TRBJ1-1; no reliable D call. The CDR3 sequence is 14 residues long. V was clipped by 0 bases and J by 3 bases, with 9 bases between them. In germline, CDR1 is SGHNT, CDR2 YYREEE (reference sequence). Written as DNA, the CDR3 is TGTGCCAGCAGCTTGGCCGGAGTCGACACTGAAGCTTTCTTT. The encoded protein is CASSLAGVDTEAFF. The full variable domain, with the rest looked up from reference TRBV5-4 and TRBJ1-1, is ETGVTQSPTHLIKTRGQQVTLRCSSQSGHNTVSWYQQALGQGPQFIFQYYREEENGRGNFPPRFSGLQFPNYSSELNVNALELDDSALYLCASSLAGVDTEAFFGQGTRLTVV.

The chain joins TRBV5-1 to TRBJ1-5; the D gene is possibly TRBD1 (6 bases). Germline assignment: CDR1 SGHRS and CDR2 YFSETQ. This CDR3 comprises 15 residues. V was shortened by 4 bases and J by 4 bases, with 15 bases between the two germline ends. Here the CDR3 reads CASSPSGTKNQPQHF. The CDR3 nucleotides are TGCGCCAGCAGCCCGTCCGGGACAAAGAATCAGCCCCAGCATTTT.

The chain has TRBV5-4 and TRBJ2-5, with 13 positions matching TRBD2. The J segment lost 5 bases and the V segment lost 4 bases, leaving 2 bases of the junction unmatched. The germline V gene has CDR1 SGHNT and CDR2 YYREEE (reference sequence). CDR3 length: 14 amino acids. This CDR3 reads CASSGTSGAETQYF. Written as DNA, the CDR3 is TGTGCCAGCAGCGGGACTAGCGGGGCTGAGACCCAGTACTTC.

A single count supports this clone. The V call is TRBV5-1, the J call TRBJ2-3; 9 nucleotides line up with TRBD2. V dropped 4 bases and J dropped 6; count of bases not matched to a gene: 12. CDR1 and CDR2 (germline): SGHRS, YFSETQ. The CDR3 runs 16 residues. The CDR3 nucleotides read TGCGCCAGCAGCCCGGCAGTAGCGGGAGTTACGGATACGCAGTATTTT. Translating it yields CASSPAVAGVTDTQYF.

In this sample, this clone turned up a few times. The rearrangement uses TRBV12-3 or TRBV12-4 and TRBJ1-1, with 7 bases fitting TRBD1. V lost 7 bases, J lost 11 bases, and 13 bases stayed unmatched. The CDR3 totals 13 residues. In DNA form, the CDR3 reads TGTGCCAGCACCTCGGGACAGTACCAGCCCGCTTTCTTT. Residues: CASTSGQYQPAFF.

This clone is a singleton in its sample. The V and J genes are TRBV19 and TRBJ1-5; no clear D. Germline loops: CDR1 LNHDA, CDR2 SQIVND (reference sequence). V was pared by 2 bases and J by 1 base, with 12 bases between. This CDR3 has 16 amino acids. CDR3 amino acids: CASSIPGVGSNQPQHF. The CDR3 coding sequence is TGTGCCAGTAGTATACCCGGGGTCGGCAGCAATCAGCCCCAGCATTTT.

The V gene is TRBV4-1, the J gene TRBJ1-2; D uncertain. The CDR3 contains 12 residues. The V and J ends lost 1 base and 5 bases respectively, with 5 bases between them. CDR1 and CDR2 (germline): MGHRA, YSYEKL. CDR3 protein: CASSQAGYGYTF. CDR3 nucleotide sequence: TGCGCCAGCAGCCAAGCGGGTTATGGCTACACCTTC.

The CDR3 DNA follows: TGTGCCAGCAGCGAAACCGGTGACACGGATCGGACCCAGTACTTC. As protein: CASSETGDTDRTQYF. The V and J genes are TRBV9 and TRBJ2-5, with D uncertain. From germline, CDR1 is SGDLS and CDR2 YYNGEE. The germline V and J ends were trimmed by 3 bases and 7 bases, with 19 bases remaining between them. CDR3 length: 15 residues.

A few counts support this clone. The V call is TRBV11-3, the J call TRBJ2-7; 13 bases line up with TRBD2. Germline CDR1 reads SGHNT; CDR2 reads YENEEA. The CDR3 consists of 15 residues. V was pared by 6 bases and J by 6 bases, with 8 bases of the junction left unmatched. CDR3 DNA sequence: TGTGCCAGCAGTTATACTAGCGGGGGGGCCTCCGAGCAGTACTTC. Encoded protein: CASSYTSGGASEQYF.

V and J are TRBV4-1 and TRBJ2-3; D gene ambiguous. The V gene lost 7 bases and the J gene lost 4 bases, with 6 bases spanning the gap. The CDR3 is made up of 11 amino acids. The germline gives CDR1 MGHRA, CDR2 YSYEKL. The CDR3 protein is CASTAADTQYF. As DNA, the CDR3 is TGCGCCAGCACTGCGGCAGATACGCAGTATTTT.

The CDR3 loop is CASPDNWDSSQETQYF. CDR3 in DNA: TGTGCCAGCCCAGATAACTGGGACAGTTCACAAGAGACCCAGTACTTC. The chain joins TRBV5-8 to TRBJ2-5, with 7 positions matching TRBD1. V shed 7 bases and J 2 bases; nucleotides not matched to a gene: 14. The CDR3 runs 16 residues. Germline CDR1 is SGHTS and CDR2 is YDEGEE.

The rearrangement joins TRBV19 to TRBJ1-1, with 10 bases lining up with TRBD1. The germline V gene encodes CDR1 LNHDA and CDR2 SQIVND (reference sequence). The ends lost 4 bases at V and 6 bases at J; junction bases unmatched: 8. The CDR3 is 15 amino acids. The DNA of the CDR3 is TGTGCCAGTAGTAGAGAGCGACAGGGGGCTTCTGAAGCTTTCTTT. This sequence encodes CASSRERQGASEAFF.

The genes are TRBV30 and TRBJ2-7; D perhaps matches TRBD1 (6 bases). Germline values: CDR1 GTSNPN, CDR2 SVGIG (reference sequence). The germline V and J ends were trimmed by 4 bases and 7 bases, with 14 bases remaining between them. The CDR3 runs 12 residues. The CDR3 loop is CAWIGGHREQYF. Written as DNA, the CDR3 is TGTGCCTGGATAGGGGGACATAGAGAGCAGTACTTC.